The subject of this entry is one T cell receptor beta chain. The antigen is unknown. Other DNA variants within this sample encode the same CDR3. This sample is drawn from a study of T cell responses to AZD1222 COVID-19 vaccine. Study-level points and caveats: Increases in Spike-specific TCR breadth and depth were seen after two AZD1222 doses.

Using immunoSEQ multiplex PCR, the repertoire was profiled, and TCRdb retains in-frame clones only, with some absent. The repertoire holds around 150,000 clones, with approximately 92% as singletons. The clonotype comes from an adult who received the AZD1222 COVID-19 vaccine. The sample in question was peripheral blood, obtained 28 days after the second AZD1222 dose.

The CDR3 coding sequence is TGTGCCAGCAGTTTCGGACAGAACTATGGCTACACCTTC. Its translation is CASSFGQNYGYTF. The chain carries TRBV12-3 or TRBV12-4 and TRBJ1-2, with D maybe TRBD1 (6 bases). Trimming shortened V by 3 bases and J by 2 bases, and 7 bases separated the two germline ends. The CDR3 covers 13 residues.